This T cell receptor beta chain was sequenced in a study of T cells in Graves' hyperthyroidism and ophthalmopathy. Study-level background: Blood was drawn when the patient was first diagnosed and still untreated. Study results and limitations: Blood held most thyroid clonotypes expanded above 0.001 frequency. Researchers report that a 13 V-J model separated ophthalmopathy from stable hyperthyroidism.

The CDR3 covers 14 residues. The ends were cut back, 6 bases at V and 8 bases at J, with 17 bases in the middle. This clonotype showed up many times. Its target is unknown. RNA transcripts were the template for amplifying TCR beta CDR3 regions. HTBI primers were used for first-round RT-PCR of the TCR CDR3. MiXCR was run by TCRdb on the multiplex PCR reads, yielding one entry per CDR3 protein. The repertoire holds about 260,000 distinct CDR3 sequences, with around 15% as singletons. Used for diagnoses were clinical symptoms, serum thyroxine and TRAb, thyroid ultrasound and orbital computed tomography. The chain is built from TRBV12-3 or TRBV12-4 and TRBJ2-1, with D perhaps matching TRBD1 or TRBD2 (7 bases each). Input material: blood. The origin of this receptor is a woman younger than 35 with Graves' ophthalmopathy. Written as DNA, the CDR3 is TGTGCCAGCAGAACAGGGGAGGGGCGCGATGAGCAGTTCTTC. As protein: CASRTGEGRDEQFF.